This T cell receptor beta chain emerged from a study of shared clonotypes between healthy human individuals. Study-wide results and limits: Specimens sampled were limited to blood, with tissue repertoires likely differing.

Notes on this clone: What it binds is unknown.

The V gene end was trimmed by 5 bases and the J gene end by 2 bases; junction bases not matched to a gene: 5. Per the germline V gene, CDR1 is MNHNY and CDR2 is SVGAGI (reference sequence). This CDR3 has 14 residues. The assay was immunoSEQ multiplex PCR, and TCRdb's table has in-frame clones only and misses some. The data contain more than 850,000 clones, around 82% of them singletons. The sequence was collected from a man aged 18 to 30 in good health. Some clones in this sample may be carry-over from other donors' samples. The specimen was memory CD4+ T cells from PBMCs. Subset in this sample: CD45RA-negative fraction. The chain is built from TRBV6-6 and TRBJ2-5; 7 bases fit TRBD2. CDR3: CASSASSGQETQYF. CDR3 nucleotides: TGTGCCAGCAGTGCCTCTAGCGGTCAAGAGACCCAGTACTTC.